The source of this T cell receptor (beta chain) is a study of tumor-infiltrating lymphocytes in primary liver carcinoma. The CDR3 totals 13 residues. In germline, CDR1 is SQVTM, CDR2 ANQGSEA. Trimming at V came to 5 bases and at J to 4 bases, leaving 3 bases not matched to a gene. Study-level points and caveats: Tumor top-250-clone fraction significantly exceeded that of blood (p = 0.039).

This clonotype showed up many times. No antigen is known for it. Since a much larger clone is just one base distant, this may be a read error. Without any cell sorting, about 19-32 mg of bulk tissue yielded co-extracted RNA and DNA. Priming with a constant-region primer yielded TCR beta cDNA from about 540 ng total RNA. ARM-PCR, slightly modified, supplied the TCR beta libraries through three nested multiplex PCR rounds. With TRBV1-TRBV30 forward primers and a C-beta reverse primer, the first two PCR rounds were run for about 10 cycles each. One entry per CDR3 protein results from TCRdb running MiXCR on the multiplex PCR reads. The repertoire has fewer than 50,000 distinct CDR3 sequences, 60% to 80% of them found once; the top ten carry less than 50%.

Sequenced material: tumor-adjacent normal liver tissue. The TCR comes from a woman between 25 and 40 years old with primary liver carcinoma and hepatitis B virus infection. The chain carries TRBV29-1 and TRBJ2-1; TRBD2 matches 9 bases. The CDR3 is CSVPSGMYNEQFF. The CDR3 coding sequence is TGCAGCGTTCCTAGCGGGATGTACAATGAGCAGTTCTTC.